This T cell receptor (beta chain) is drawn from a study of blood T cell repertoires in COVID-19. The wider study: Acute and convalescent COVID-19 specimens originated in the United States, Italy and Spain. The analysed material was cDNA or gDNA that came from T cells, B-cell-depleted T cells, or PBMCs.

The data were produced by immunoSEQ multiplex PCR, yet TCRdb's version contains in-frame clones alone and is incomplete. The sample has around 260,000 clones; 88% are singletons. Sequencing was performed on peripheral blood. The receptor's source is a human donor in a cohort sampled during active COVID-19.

The CDR3 loop reads CASSFRTGDNYGYTF. The CDR3 nucleotides are TGTGCCAGCAGCTTCCGGACAGGAGACAACTATGGCTACACCTTC. This chain joins TRBV7-8 and TRBJ1-2; TRBD1 matches 7 bases. The CDR3 has 15 amino acids. The germline V gene encodes CDR1 SGHVS and CDR2 FQNEAQ. Losses at the gene ends were 3 bases for V and 2 bases for J; bases not matched to a gene: 6.